What follows describes a single TCR beta chain. Flow cytometry served to check the purity of CD4+ and CD8+ cells, which were isolated by positive magnetic bead selection. Per germline, CDR1 MGHRA and CDR2 YSYEKL. The CDR3 runs to 14 residues. The germline V and J ends were trimmed by 1 base and 3 bases, with 10 bases remaining between them. TCRdb keeps only in-frame clones here, not all; method: immunoSEQ multiplex PCR. Among about 17,000 clones listed, roughly four fifths were seen once. These data are taken from a study of somatic mutations in cytotoxic T cells in rheumatoid arthritis. Study overall: Patient blood, which was peripheral blood collected as 30 ml EDTA, was drawn right after diagnosis and before any treatment started.

Sequencing was done on a sample of CD8+ T cells sorted from blood. The chain employs TRBV4-1 and TRBJ2-7; tentative D call: TRBD1 (6 bases). The source is an adult with rheumatoid arthritis. CDR3 amino acids: CASSQGGLNYEQYF. In DNA, the CDR3 is TGCGCCAGCAGCCAAGGGGGGCTAAACTACGAGCAGTACTTC.